This TCR beta chain derives from a study of PD-L1 blockade in urothelial cancer (TCRdb year 2017). Study-wide context: Every patient began therapy at some point between 2014 and 2015 and was given atezolizumab 1,200 mg intravenously every 3 weeks. Blood samples were analyzed 3 weeks after the start of treatment (second dose) and 6 weeks after the start of treatment. The study, an exploratory multi-omic analysis, examined somatic, immune and clinical correlates of response to PD-L1 blockade with atezolizumab in urothelial cancer. Fewer than ten patients reached durable clinical benefit, while 20 patients did not. An ECOG performance status of 0 or 1 was recorded for the patients, and 0 to 3 prior chemotherapy regimens had been received by the patients. Durable clinical benefit was defined as progression-free survival longer than 6 months, and TCR features were also tested against progression-free and overall survival. In the same patients who had TCR sequencing, pretreatment tumors also underwent whole exome sequencing and RNA sequencing. Blood samples yielded a median of roughly 140,000 T cells and some 80,000 unique TCRs, with median clonality 0.080. About 90% of the 29 patients were males with bladder-origin urothelial cancer, and about 60% of the roughly 30 reported a prior smoking history. Over 28 patients had pretreatment blood TCR-seq, around 24 had at least one posttreatment blood collection, and around 24 had tumor TCR-seq. Pretreatment tumor samples, along with matched peripheral blood collected serially before and after atezolizumab treatment, underwent TCR sequencing.

Synthetic TCR analog templates were spiked into each PCR so that absolute template abundance could be estimated from read counts. The immunoSEQ assay was used to amplify TCRbeta CDR3 regions from genomic DNA with bias-controlled V and J gene primers. Rearranged TCRbeta segments were sequenced at approximately 20X coverage. Under the source paper's analysis protocol: Sequencing errors were corrected by clustering and CDR3s were annotated against IMGT to assign V, D and J genes. Only productive TCRbeta rearrangements were used in downstream analyses, excluding out-of-frame or stop-codon sequences. Clonality was calculated as one minus the Shannon entropy normalized by the log of the number of unique productive sequences. Fisher's exact test with Benjamini-Hochberg correction, using a cutoff of adjusted p below 0.01, was how clones that differed between time points or between blood and tumor were identified. Held by TCRdb, this immuneACCESS table contains in-frame sequences only and omits some clones. Under half of the omission traces to an unresolved V gene where checked; the cause of the rest is unknown. The V and J calls and clone size were taken over from that table, and D and trimming were inferred from the DNA. The sample contains around 35,000 clones, around 82% of them found a single time. Around 14% of the sample is taken by the ten largest.

The investigation overall reported the following: At 3 weeks after the start of treatment, tumor-associated TCR clones in peripheral blood had expanded more in patients with durable benefit (n ≈ 24, p = 0.022). Improved progression-free and overall survival was found to be associated with pretreatment peripheral blood TCR clonality below the median. Because the sample size was small (n = 29) and many of the analyses were exploratory, the results are meant to be hypothesis-generating.

This clone is characterized as medium-sized (0.01 to 0.1%). The antigen it binds to is not known. No base qualities exist here, and no much larger clone lies one base off it. The time point label corresponds to: pretreatment peripheral blood. A cohort of approximately 30 patients with locally advanced or metastatic urothelial carcinoma, treated at Memorial Sloan Kettering on a trial protocol, was included. Peripheral blood mononuclear cells were collected pretreatment and during treatment, at between 1 and 8 total time points per patient. The Qiagen DNeasy Blood extraction kit was used to purify genomic DNA from total PBMCs and tumor samples. PBMCs were collected pretreatment and during treatment, and were isolated and stored as previously described. The source is a man in his fifties or sixties with urothelial cancer. The sequencing used PBMCs, collected around atezolizumab (anti-PD-L1) treatment.

The CDR3 corresponds to CASSVSSGNTIYF. The sequenced DNA is TGCGCCAGCAGCGTCAGCTCTGGAAACACCATATATTTT. The chain couples TRBV5-1 to TRBJ1-3, with the D gene call left open. At the junction V is shortened by 4 bases and J by 0 bases, with 5 bases in between. In the germline V gene, CDR1 corresponds to SGHRS and CDR2 to YFSETQ. From the cysteine through the phenylalanine, the CDR3 covers 13 amino acids. Only the CDR3 portion is preserved as DNA: 39 bases, with reading frame beginning at the first base.